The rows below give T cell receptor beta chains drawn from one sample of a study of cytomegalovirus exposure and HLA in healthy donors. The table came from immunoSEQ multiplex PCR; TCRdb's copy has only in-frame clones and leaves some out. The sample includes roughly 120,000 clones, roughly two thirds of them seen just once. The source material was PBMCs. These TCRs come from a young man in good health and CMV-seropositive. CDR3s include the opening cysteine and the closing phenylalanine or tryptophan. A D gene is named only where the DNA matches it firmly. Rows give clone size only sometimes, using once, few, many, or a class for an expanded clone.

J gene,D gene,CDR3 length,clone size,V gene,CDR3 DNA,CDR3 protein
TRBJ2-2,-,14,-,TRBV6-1,TGTGCCAGCAGCCAGGGGTCGGACACCGGGGAGCTGTTTTTT,CASSQGSDTGELFF
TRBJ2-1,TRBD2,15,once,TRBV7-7,TGTGCTAGCAGCCCTCTCTTGGCTAGCGGCAATGAGCAGTTCTTC,CASSPLLASGNEQFF
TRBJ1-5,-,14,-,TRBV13,TGTGCCAGCAGTCCCGGACAGAACAATCAGCCCCAGCATTTT,CASSPGQNNQPQHF
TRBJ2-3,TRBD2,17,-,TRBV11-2,TGTGCCAGCAGCTTAGATCTGGCGGGAGGTCTGGTAGATACGCAGTATTTT,CASSLDLAGGLVDTQYF
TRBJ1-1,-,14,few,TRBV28,TGTGCCAGCAGTTTCAGGGCCCTGAACACTGAAGCTTTCTTT,CASSFRALNTEAFF
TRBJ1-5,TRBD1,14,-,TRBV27,TGTGCCAGCAGTCTCCGGGACAGAGGGCAGCCCCAGCATTTT,CASSLRDRGQPQHF
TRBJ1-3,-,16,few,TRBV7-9,TGTGCCAGCAGCTTAGTTGGTCCCAGCTCTGGAAACACCATATATTTT,CASSLVGPSSGNTIYF
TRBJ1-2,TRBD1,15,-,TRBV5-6,TGTGCCAGCAGCGAGGGGGACAGGGATAACTATGGCTACACCTTC,CASSEGDRDNYGYTF
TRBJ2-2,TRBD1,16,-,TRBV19,TGTGCCAGTAATACGGACAGGTCCCTCTACACCGGGGAGCTGTTTTTT,CASNTDRSLYTGELFF
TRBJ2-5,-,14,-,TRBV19,TGTGCCAGTAGTATCGACAGAGATCAAGAGACCCAGTACTTC,CASSIDRDQETQYF
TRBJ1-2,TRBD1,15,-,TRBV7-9,TGTGCCAGCAGCCCTAGGGACAGGGGAACCTATGGCTACACCTTC,CASSPRDRGTYGYTF
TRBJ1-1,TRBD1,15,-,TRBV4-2,TGTGCCAGCAGCCGTTACGACAGGGATGGCACTGAAGCTTTCTTT,CASSRYDRDGTEAFF
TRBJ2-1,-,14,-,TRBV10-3,TGTGCCATCAGTGAGCCGGACAGCTACAATGAGCAGTTCTTC,CAISEPDSYNEQFF
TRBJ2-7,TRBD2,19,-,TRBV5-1,TGCGCCAGCAGCTTTGGGACTAGCGGGAGTTTGGAGTGGTCCTACGAGCAGTACTTC,CASSFGTSGSLEWSYEQYF
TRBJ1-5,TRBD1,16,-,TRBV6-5,TGTGCCAGCAGTTTCCTGCCGGGACAGGGCGATCAGCCCCAGCATTTT,CASSFLPGQGDQPQHF
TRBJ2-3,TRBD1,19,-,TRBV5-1,TGCGCCAGCAGCACCTGGACAGGGCGGGCCGGCAGGGGGACAGATACGCAGTATTTT,CASSTWTGRAGRGTDTQYF
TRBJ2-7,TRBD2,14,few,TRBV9,TGTGCCAGCAGCGTATACGGGGGGACCTACGAGCAGTACTTC,CASSVYGGTYEQYF
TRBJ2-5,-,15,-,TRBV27,TGTGCCAGCAGTTTATTAGTGGGAGAGATAGAGACCCAGTACTTC,CASSLLVGEIETQYF
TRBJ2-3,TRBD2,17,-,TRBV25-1,TGTGCCAGCAGTGAGTTTTCTAGCGGGAGGGCGACAGATACGCAGTATTTT,CASSEFSSGRATDTQYF
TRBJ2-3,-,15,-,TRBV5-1,TGCGCCAGCAGCATCGAGATGGGACTTACAGATACGCAGTATTTT,CASSIEMGLTDTQYF
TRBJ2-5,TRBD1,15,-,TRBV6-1,TGTGCCAGCAGTGAAGAGGGACAGGGAAGCGAGACCCAGTACTTC,CASSEEGQGSETQYF
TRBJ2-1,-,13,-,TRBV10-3,TGTGCCACTACGGACAGCACGGGAAATGAGCAGTTCTTC,CATTDSTGNEQFF
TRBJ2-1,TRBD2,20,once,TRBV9,TGTGCCAGCAGCGTAGCTCAGGCCAGCGGGGTGTTAAGCTCCTACAATGAGCAGTTCTTC,CASSVAQASGVLSSYNEQFF
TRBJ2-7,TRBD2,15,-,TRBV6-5,TGTGCCAGCAGTTACGCGGCGGGAGGGTCCTACGAGCAGTACTTC,CASSYAAGGSYEQYF
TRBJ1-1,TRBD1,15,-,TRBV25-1,TGTGCCAGCAGTGAATCTAGGACAGGGGACACTGAAGCTTTCTTT,CASSESRTGDTEAFF
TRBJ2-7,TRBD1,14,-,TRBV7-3,TGTGCCAGCAGCGAACAGACAGGGTCGGGCGAGCAGTACTTC,CASSEQTGSGEQYF
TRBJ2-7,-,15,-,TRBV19,TGTGCCAGTAGTTCGGGATCCACTTTATCCTACGAGCAGTACTTC,CASSSGSTLSYEQYF
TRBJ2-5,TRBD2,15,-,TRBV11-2,TGTGCCAGCACCCCAGGGACTAGCGGGATCGAGACCCAGTACTTC,CASTPGTSGIETQYF
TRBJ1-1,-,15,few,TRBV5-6,TGTGCCAGCAGCTTGGATCAGGGGTCTGGCACTGAAGCTTTCTTT,CASSLDQGSGTEAFF
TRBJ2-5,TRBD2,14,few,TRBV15,TGTGCCACCAGTTTGGGAGGGGCAGCAGAGACCCAGTACTTC,CATSLGGAAETQYF
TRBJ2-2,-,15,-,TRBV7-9,TGTGCCAGCAGCTTAGGCCAGGGTGAAACCGGGGAGCTGTTTTTT,CASSLGQGETGELFF
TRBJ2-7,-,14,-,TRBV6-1,TGTGCCAGCAGTGAAAAGGCAGGGCCCTACGAGCAGTACTTC,CASSEKAGPYEQYF
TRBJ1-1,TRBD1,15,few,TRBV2,TGTGCCAGCAGTGGGTTAGGACAGGGGAACACTGAAGCTTTCTTT,CASSGLGQGNTEAFF
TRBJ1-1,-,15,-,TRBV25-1,TGTGCCAGCAGAGGCAGGGGAGCCATGAACACTGAAGCTTTCTTT,CASRGRGAMNTEAFF
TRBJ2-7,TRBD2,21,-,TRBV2,TGTGCCAGCAGTGGGACAGGGACTGGACTAGCGGGAGTCCGGAGCTCCTACGAGCAGTACTTC,CASSGTGTGLAGVRSSYEQYF
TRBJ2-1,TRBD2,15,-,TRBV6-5,TGTGCCAGCAGTTACCCACTGGGGGGGGGCAATGAGCAGTTCTTC,CASSYPLGGGNEQFF
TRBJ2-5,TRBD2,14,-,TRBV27,TGTGCCAGCAGTAAGACTAGCGGTACGGGGACCCAGTACTTC,CASSKTSGTGTQYF
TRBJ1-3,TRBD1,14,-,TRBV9,TGTGCCAGCAGCCGCGACAGGGCTGGAAACACCATATATTTT,CASSRDRAGNTIYF
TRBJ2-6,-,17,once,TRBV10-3,TGTGCCATCAGTGGAGGCATAGAGGGCTCTGGGGCCAACGTCCTGACTTTC,CAISGGIEGSGANVLTF
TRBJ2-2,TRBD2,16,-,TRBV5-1,TGCGCCAGCAGCTGGGGGACTAGCGGTAACACCGGGGAGCTGTTTTTT,CASSWGTSGNTGELFF
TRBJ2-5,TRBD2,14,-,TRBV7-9,TGTGCCAGCGCCGACACTAGCGGACAAGAGACCCAGTACTTC,CASADTSGQETQYF
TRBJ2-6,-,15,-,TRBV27,TGTGCCAGCAGTTTATCAGGGGTTGGGGCCAACGTCCTGACTTTC,CASSLSGVGANVLTF